What follows is one TCR beta chain and its context. What it binds is unknown. Time point described: newly diagnosed GD, antithyroid drugs for less than 3 months. Extracted RNA from PBMCs served as the source of the TCR library. Through Arm-PCR of CDR3 regions and iRepertoire HTBI primers, TCR beta libraries were built. In TCRdb, the multiplex PCR reads were re-called with MiXCR into one record per CDR3 protein. Altogether hundreds of thousands of distinct CDR3 sequences are present, 15% to 20% being singletons, with the ten largest covering 25%. The sample originates from a study of regulatory T cells in long-lasting Graves disease. Study-wide background: Graves' patients, newly diagnosed, had taken antithyroid drugs under 3 months. Study conclusions and caveats: Patients with persistent disease shared some 3,000 public clonotypes, outpacing the approximately 870 shared by new patients. TCR diversity was lower in persistent Graves' patients (versus newly diagnosed ones).

This CDR3 spans 15 amino acids. V trimming: 5 bases; J trimming: 4 bases; junction bases outside the gene matches: 7. Germline V gives CDR1 SEHNR, CDR2 FQNEAQ (reference sequence). This same sample was also taken into another study, of T cells in Graves' hyperthyroidism and ophthalmopathy. That source adds: Graves' hyperthyroidism was deemed stable absent ophthalmopathy progression within 18 months.

The TCR sequence derives from a woman aged 35 to 59 with Graves disease. This chain joins TRBV7-9 and TRBJ2-1; TRBD1 matches at 8 bases. Specimen: peripheral blood mononuclear cells (PBMCs), collected at new diagnosis, from a patient treated with antithyroid drugs. This CDR3 reads CASSGWGQDYNEQFF. CDR3 nucleotide sequence: TGTGCCAGCAGCGGATGGGGACAGGATTACAATGAGCAGTTCTTC.